These T cell receptor beta chains were read from a single sample in a study of OX40 agonist ivuxolimab in advanced cancers. The protocol was immunoSEQ multiplex PCR, while the TCRdb copy is restricted to in-frame clones and leaves out a portion. The sample holds tens of thousands of clones; approximately 90% are singletons and the top ten take 1.9%. The specimen was CD4+ or CD8+ T cells sorted from blood, collected in a trial of the OX40 agonist ivuxolimab. The receptors shown here come from an adult with an advanced solid tumor such as melanoma, head and neck, liver or kidney cancer. CDR3s include the opening cysteine and the closing phenylalanine or tryptophan. The D gene is left open where the match is weak. Clone size is stated in some rows and not others, as once, few, many or a class when expanded.

d_call clone_size j_call v_call cdr3_nt cdr3_aa
NA NA TRBJ2-1 TRBV28 TGTGCCAGCTCAGAGTACAATGAGCAGTTCTTC CASSEYNEQFF
TRBD1 NA TRBJ1-3 TRBV6-5 TGTGCCAGCAGTTACCGGGACAGCTCTGGAAACACCATATATTTT CASSYRDSSGNTIYF
NA NA TRBJ1-5 TRBV4-2 TGTGCCAGCAGCCAAGATACAACAGCAGAAAGCAATCAGCCCCAGCATTTT CASSQDTTAESNQPQHF
TRBD2 NA TRBJ2-5 TRBV4-2 TGTGCCAGCAGCCAATGGAACGAGCGGGAGGGCCAAGAGACCCAGTACTTC CASSQWNEREGQETQYF
TRBD1 NA TRBJ2-3 TRBV10-3 TGTGCCATCAGTGAGGGGACAGGGGCCACAGATACGCAGTATTTT CAISEGTGATDTQYF
TRBD2 NA TRBJ2-7 TRBV5-1 TGCGCCAGCAGTCCCGGGACTAGCGGGATGGCCTACGAGCAGTACTTC CASSPGTSGMAYEQYF
NA once TRBJ2-1 TRBV9 TGTGCCAGCAGCGTAGTTACAGAAATTAAGTTCTTC CASSVVTEIKFF
TRBD1 NA TRBJ2-7 TRBV9 TGTGCCAGCAGCGTAGCTGCCCCGGGACAGGGGGCCCACGAGCAGTACTTC CASSVAAPGQGAHEQYF
TRBD1 NA TRBJ1-2 TRBV29-1 TGCAGCGTGGGGTTAGGGGGCAGTGGCTACACCTTC CSVGLGGSGYTF
TRBD2 NA TRBJ2-3 TRBV6-4 TGTGCCAGCAGTCCGGGACTAGCGGTCGGATTGGCAGATACGCAGTATTTT CASSPGLAVGLADTQYF
NA NA TRBJ1-1 TRBV29-1 TGCAGCGTTGAAGATCGAACTACGGGGCCTGAAGCTTTCTTT CSVEDRTTGPEAFF
NA few TRBJ1-5 TRBV19 TGTGCCAGTAGTATTGGCAATCAGCCCCAGCATTTT CASSIGNQPQHF
NA NA TRBJ2-1 TRBV28 TGTGCCAGCAGTCCCCCGGCAGGGAGTAACAATGAGCAGTTCTTC CASSPPAGSNNEQFF
TRBD1 NA TRBJ2-7 TRBV5-6 TGTGCCAGCAGCTTGGGTACCGGGACAGGGGCCTACGAGCAGTACTTC CASSLGTGTGAYEQYF
NA once TRBJ2-6 TRBV5-4 TGTGCCAGCAGCTTGGATCAAACTGGGGCCAACGTCCTGACTTTC CASSLDQTGANVLTF
NA NA TRBJ2-1 TRBV7-2 TGTGCCAGCAGCTTGTTGGCAGCCTACAATGAGCAGTTCTTC CASSLLAAYNEQFF
NA NA TRBJ1-2 TRBV7-6 TGTGCCAGCAGCTTGGGCGACGGGGCTTACACCTTC CASSLGDGAYTF
NA NA TRBJ2-1 TRBV6-6 TGTGCCAGCAGCCCCCTTAGCAATGAGCAGTTCTTC CASSPLSNEQFF
TRBD1 NA TRBJ1-3 TRBV6-5 TGTGCCAGCAGTGACAGGGTTTCTGGAAACACCATATATTTT CASSDRVSGNTIYF
NA NA TRBJ2-3 TRBV28 TGTGCCAGTGGGTCGGCTGATACGCAGTATTTT CASGSADTQYF
NA NA TRBJ2-7 TRBV6-5 TGTGCCAGCAGCACTTCCTCATACGAGCAGTACTTC CASSTSSYEQYF
TRBD2 NA TRBJ2-1 TRBV7-9 TGTGCCAGCAGTTCCGATAGGGGCGGGGGGATGCGGGTTGAGCAGTTCTTC CASSSDRGGGMRVEQFF
NA NA TRBJ1-2 TRBV6-1 TGTGCCAGCAGTGAAGGAGGACCGCTCTATGGCTACACCTTC CASSEGGPLYGYTF
NA NA TRBJ2-5 TRBV6-1 TGTGCCAGCAGTGCCCCCGGGACGGCGAACCAAGAGACCCAGTACTTC CASSAPGTANQETQYF
TRBD1 NA TRBJ1-1 TRBV6-1 TGTGCCAGCAGAGGACAGGGGGGCACTGAAGCTTTCTTT CASRGQGGTEAFF
TRBD1 NA TRBJ2-7 TRBV28 TGTGCCAGCAGTCTCGGACAGGCCATCTCCTACGAGCAGTACTTC CASSLGQAISYEQYF
NA NA TRBJ2-1 TRBV6-5 TGTGCCAGCTCCCGCGGGCTCTCCAATGAGCAGTTCTTC CASSRGLSNEQFF
NA NA TRBJ1-2 TRBV6-5 TGTGCCAGCCTCCAGTCCCTCGGGAATGGCTACACCTTC CASLQSLGNGYTF
TRBD1 NA TRBJ1-1 TRBV11-3 TGTGCCAGCAGCTTAGGGGACAGGGGCCGTGCTTTCTTT CASSLGDRGRAFF
NA NA TRBJ2-3 TRBV6-1 TGTGCCAGCAGTGAAGGAGAGGGGGGGTGGGCAGATACGCAGTATTTT CASSEGEGGWADTQYF